The entry below describes one TCR beta chain. Authors' data handling: Amplification of reference gene primers was used by the study to estimate nucleated cell counts. Produced via immunoSEQ multiplex PCR; TCRdb's table is partial and in-frame only. V and J calls and clone size are those listed in that table; D and trimming were worked out from the DNA. The table lists around 230,000 clones, 80% to 90% of them singletons, with roughly 0.7% in the top ten. After removal of 4 bases from V and 2 bases from J, the junction contained 5 bases not matched to a gene. The CDR3 totals 16 residues. Germline assignment: CDR1 MDHEN and CDR2 SYDVKM. This specimen comes from a study of blood T cell repertoires in COVID-19. Study details: The study drew acute and convalescent COVID-19 samples from the United States, Italy and Spain. The analysed material was cDNA or gDNA that came from T cells, B-cell-depleted T cells, or PBMCs.

Sequencing used peripheral blood. This chain connects TRBV28 to TRBJ1-5, with TRBD1 matching 10 bases. This clonotype originated in a man aged 40-49 years with acute or convalescent COVID-19. The CDR3 DNA reads TGTGCCAGCAGTTACCGGGACAGGGGCGGCAATCAGCCCCAGCATTTT. Protein product: CASSYRDRGGNQPQHF.